This T cell receptor beta chain was identified during a study of Graves' ophthalmopathy and Graves' hyperthyroidism (dated by TCRdb to the late 2010s). Study-wide context: Peripheral blood samples were taken at the time of initial diagnosis, before any treatment was given. For independent validation, a separate cohort was made up of 18 to 20 hyperthyroidism patients plus 17 patients who later progressed from hyperthyroidism to ophthalmopathy. After sampling, hyperthyroidism patients received methimazole starting at 30 mg daily, and ophthalmopathy patients received high-dose intravenous methylprednisolone. To explore V-J signatures that distinguish ophthalmopathy from hyperthyroidism, a discovery set of about 99 patients was enrolled, made up of around 44 with ophthalmopathy and some 56 with stable hyperthyroidism. The study used TCR beta repertoire signatures to distinguish Graves' ophthalmopathy from Graves' hyperthyroidism and to predict progression to ophthalmopathy. In total, 135 blood samples were TCR-sequenced: around 42 ophthalmopathy, some 75 hyperthyroidism and approximately 17 hyperthyroidism-to-ophthalmopathy patients. In several hyperthyroidism patients, the T-cell repertoire of thyroid tissue was compared with the T-cell repertoire of blood.

For repertoire sequencing, the TCR beta CDR3 regions were amplified from RNA transcripts. A first-round RT-PCR used HTBI primers with the Qiagen OneStep RT-PCR kit, followed by a second-round multiplex PCR, size selection and purification. Libraries were sequenced on an Illumina HiSeq2000 using paired-end 100 bp reads. For the original study's pipeline: SOAPnuke was used to process the reads, throwing out any read that had adapters, had uncalled bases, had a mean Phred below 15, or lacked an exact constant-primer or identifier match. COPE v1.2.5 was used to merge the high-quality paired reads. Unique nucleotide sequences were defined as clonotypes and aligned to IMGT TRB V, D and J references using MiTCR v1.1. The analysis was limited to V-J combinations with a frequency above 0.0001, which together covered 99% to 99.2% of repertoires. For each V-J combination, a TCR clonal expansion and chaos score was defined as F50 clonal expansion divided by the chaos observed in the TCRdist matrix. Features were reduced by Welch's t-statistics and random forest to over ten V-J combinations, which fed a naive Bayes classifier. The Morisita-Horn index was used to measure how similar the thyroid and blood repertoires were. Starting from the raw public reads, TCRdb applied fastp trimming at Q25, assembled clones with MiXCR and retained in-frame beta chains. Records with the same CDR3 protein are collapsed into one entry carrying the most frequent genes and DNA. V and J calls and clone size were set by TCRdb, not the authors. The sample table records roughly 300,000 distinct CDR3 sequences; under 20% of these occur just once. 9% to 15% of the sample goes to the ten largest clones.

Patients with ophthalmopathy had moderately to severely active disease, with a Clinical Activity Score of 3 or more, a NOSPECS grade of 4 or more, and a disease duration of less than 3 months. Patients were excluded if they had other autoimmune diseases, uncontrolled infections, pregnancy or lactation. Diagnosis relied on clinical symptoms, serum thyroxine, TRAb, thyroid ultrasound and orbital computed tomography. PBMCs were isolated from more than 9 ml of fresh peripheral blood by Ficoll-Paque density gradient centrifugation. Total RNA was extracted using Trizol reagent, and RNA quality was checked on an Agilent 2100 Bioanalyzer. This clonotype was seen at least ten times. No cognate antigen has been identified for it. One base away there is no much larger clone; base qualities are not given. The investigation overall reported the following: Sample size was not predetermined statistically, and investigators were not blinded to group allocation. In validation, the model predicted ophthalmopathy progression with about 71% sensitivity and 72.22% specificity; around twelve predicted patients were CT-confirmed with GO in a median of approximately 6.5 months. In cross-validation, the 13-signature model distinguished ophthalmopathy from stable hyperthyroidism with around 90% sensitivity and around 81% specificity, while in the test set the corresponding values were approximately 79% and 70%. Most expanded thyroid clonotypes with frequency above 0.001 were also detected in blood, suggesting blood repertoires may reflect the thyroid immune response.

The sequenced material came from peripheral blood. The source is an adult man with Graves' ophthalmopathy.

The CDR3 protein sequence reads: CASSYAGTEDYGYTF. Here is the DNA: TGTGCCAGCAGTTACGCCGGGACGGAAGACTATGGCTACACCTTC. The V and J genes are TRBV6-5 and TRBJ1-2, with TRBD1 tentatively as D gene (5 bases match). V is shortened by 2 bases, J by 3 bases, and the region joining them spans 13 bases. The CDR3 runs 15 residues from the cysteine to the phenylalanine. Just the 45-base CDR3 DNA is kept, in frame starting at base 1. From the germline V gene, CDR1 is MNHEY and CDR2 is SVGAGI.